In this sample, the clone carrying this TCR beta chain turned up once. Assay: immunoSEQ multiplex PCR; the TCRdb copy retains only in-frame clones and omits some. The sample has under 50,000 clones, roughly 90% seen once. This entry is derived from a study of PD-L1 blockade in urothelial cancer. Pretreatment and on-treatment samples were taken, numbering 1 to 8 per patient. Per the germline V gene, CDR1 is LNHNV and CDR2 is YYDKDF (reference sequence). The CDR3 runs to 16 residues. J was trimmed by 7 bases and V by 1 base; bases with no gene match: 9. The chain couples TRBV15 to TRBJ2-7; TRBD1 matches at 11 bases. The sample in question was PBMCs, obtained around atezolizumab (anti-PD-L1) treatment. The TCR comes from a man aged 65 to 85 with urothelial cancer. The CDR3 DNA reads TGTGCCACCAGCAGAGTTCTCGGACAGGGGGCGCAAGAGCAGTACTTC. Amino acids: CATSRVLGQGAQEQYF. Filled out from reference TRBV15 and TRBJ2-7, the complete variable domain reads DAMVIQNPRYQVTQFGKPVTLSCSQTLNHNVMYWYQQKSSQAPKLLFHYYDKDFNNEADTPDNFQSRRPNTSFCFLDIRSPGLGDTAMYLCATSRVLGQGAQEQYFGPGTRLTVT.